This T cell receptor beta chain was captured in a study of CD8 T cells in Susac syndrome. The V gene end was trimmed by 0 bases and the J gene end by 3 bases; junction bases not matched to a gene: 3. CDR1 and CDR2 (germline): MNHEY, SVGAGI. The CDR3 length is 15 residues. TEMRA cells were FACS-enriched, with CD8+ and CD4+ T cells isolated negatively. Random-hexamer reverse transcription was applied to about 0.5 to 1 ug RNA. TCRdb re-called the immunoSEQ multiplex PCR reads through MiXCR, storing one row per CDR3 protein. Of more than 150,000 distinct CDR3 sequences in the sample, roughly 95% were seen once.

This rearrangement joins TRBV6-5 to TRBJ2-7, with 9 bases that match TRBD1. The clonotype comes from a human donor with Susac syndrome. Input material: CD4+ T cells from PBMCs. The DNA of the CDR3 is TGTGCCAGCAGTTACTCGACAGGGGGAGGCTACGAGCAGTACTTC. This gives the protein CASSYSTGGGYEQYF.